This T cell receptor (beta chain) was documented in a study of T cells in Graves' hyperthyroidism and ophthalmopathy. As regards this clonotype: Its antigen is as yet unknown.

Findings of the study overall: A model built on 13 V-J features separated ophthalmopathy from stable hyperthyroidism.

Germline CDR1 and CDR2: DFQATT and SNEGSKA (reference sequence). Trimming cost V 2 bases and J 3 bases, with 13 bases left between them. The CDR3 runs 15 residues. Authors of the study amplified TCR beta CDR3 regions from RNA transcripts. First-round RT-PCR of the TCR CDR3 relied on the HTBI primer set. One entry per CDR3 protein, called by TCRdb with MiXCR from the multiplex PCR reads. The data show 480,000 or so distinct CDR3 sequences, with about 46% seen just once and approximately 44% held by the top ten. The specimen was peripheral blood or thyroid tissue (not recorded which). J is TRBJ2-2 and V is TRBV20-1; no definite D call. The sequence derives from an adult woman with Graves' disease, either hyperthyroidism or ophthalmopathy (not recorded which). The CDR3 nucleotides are TGCAGTGCTAGACAGTTGCCCGAGTACACCGGGGAGCTGTTTTTT. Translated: CSARQLPEYTGELFF.